Detailed here is one T cell receptor (beta chain). TCRdb's copy holds only in-frame clones and misses some; the assay was immunoSEQ multiplex PCR. The sample shows more than 30,000 clones, approximately 93% of them seen only once. The sample belongs to a study of T cell changes during pregnancy in multiple sclerosis. CDR1 is SGDLS and CDR2 is YYNGEE in the germline V gene. The length of the CDR3 is 15 residues. V dropped 3 bases and J dropped 8; count of bases not matched to a gene: 8. Sequenced material: CD8+ T cells from peripheral blood mononuclear cells, taken in the third trimester of pregnancy. The V and J genes are TRBV9 and TRBJ1-4; 9 nucleotides line up with TRBD1. The TCR comes from a female donor with multiple sclerosis, enrolled in a pregnancy study. The CDR3 protein is CASSESGTGREKLFF. CDR3 nucleotides: TGTGCCAGCAGCGAATCCGGGACAGGGCGAGAAAAACTGTTTTTT.